The T cell receptor beta chain under discussion was sequenced for a study of OX40 agonist ivuxolimab in advanced cancers. The CDR3 runs to 16 residues. Per the germline V gene, CDR1 is SGHAT and CDR2 is FQNNGV. Trimming removed 1 base from V and 5 bases from J; junction bases left unmatched: 8. Repertoires were generated with immunoSEQ multiplex PCR, while TCRdb's copy carries only in-frame clones and drops some. Among approximately 89,000 clones listed, approximately 91% were seen once. This clonotype was sampled from an adult with an advanced solid tumor such as melanoma, head and neck, liver or kidney cancer. The V gene is TRBV11-2, the J gene TRBJ1-2, with TRBD1 matching 9 bases. This specimen consisted of CD4+ or CD8+ T cells sorted from blood, obtained in a trial of the OX40 agonist ivuxolimab. CDR3: CASSLGATQGAYGYTF. For the CDR3, the DNA is TGTGCCAGCAGCTTAGGGGCGACACAGGGGGCTTATGGCTACACCTTC.